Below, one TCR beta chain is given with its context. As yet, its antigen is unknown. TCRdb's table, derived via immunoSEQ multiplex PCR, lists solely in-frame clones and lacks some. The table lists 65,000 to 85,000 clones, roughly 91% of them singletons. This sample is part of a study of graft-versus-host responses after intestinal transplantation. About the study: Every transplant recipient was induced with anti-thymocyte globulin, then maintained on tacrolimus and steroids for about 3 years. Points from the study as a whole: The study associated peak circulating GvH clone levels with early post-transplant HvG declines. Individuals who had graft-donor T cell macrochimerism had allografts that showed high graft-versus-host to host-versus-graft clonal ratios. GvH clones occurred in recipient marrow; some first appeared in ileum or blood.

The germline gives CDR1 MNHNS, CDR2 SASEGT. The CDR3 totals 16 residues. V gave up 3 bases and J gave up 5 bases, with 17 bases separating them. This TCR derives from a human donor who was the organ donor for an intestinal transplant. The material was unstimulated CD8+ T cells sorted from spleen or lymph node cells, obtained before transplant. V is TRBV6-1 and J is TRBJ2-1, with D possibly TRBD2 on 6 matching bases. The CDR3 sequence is CASSESSGWTHNEQFF. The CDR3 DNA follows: TGTGCCAGCAGTGAGTCGAGCGGGTGGACTCACAATGAGCAGTTCTTC.